This T cell receptor beta chain emerged from a study of regulatory T cells in long-lasting Graves disease. General observations from the study: Peripheral blood was the sole material, not thyroid tissue. Repertoires from persistent disease leaned toward TRBV28, TRBJ1-2 and TRBJ2-5. Persistent Graves' patients showed less TCR diversity than newly diagnosed ones.

A note on this clonotype: The antigen is undetermined.

Building the TCR beta libraries relied on iRepertoire HTBI primers, and CDR3 regions underwent Arm-PCR. Via MiXCR, TCRdb re-called the multiplex PCR reads, giving one row per CDR3 protein. The sample holds approximately 290,000 distinct CDR3 sequences, under 25% seen once. This CDR3 comprises 15 residues. Trimming cost V 3 bases and J 2 bases, with 11 bases left between them. Per germline, CDR1 LGHDT and CDR2 YNNKEL (reference sequence). The time point denotes: persistent/refractory GD, antithyroid drugs over 5 years with positive TRAb. After RNA was extracted from PBMCs, the TCR library was made from it. Patients came from an endocrinology department in Xi'an, China.

This chain links TRBV3-1 with TRBJ1-5; no clear D gene. Sequencing used peripheral blood mononuclear cells (PBMCs), obtained when the disease was refractory, from a patient treated with antithyroid drugs. The receptor's source is a female donor with Graves disease. The CDR3 DNA reads as TGTGCCAGCAGCCAGCGAGGGTACGGCAATCAGCCCCAGCATTTT. This sequence encodes CASSQRGYGNQPQHF.